These 26 T cell receptor beta chains came from one sample sequenced in a study of T cell changes during pregnancy in multiple sclerosis. Method: immunoSEQ multiplex PCR; TCRdb's copy keeps in-frame clones and lacks some. The table includes 70,000 or so clones, 85% to 95% detected once. Specimen: CD4+ T cells from peripheral blood mononuclear cells, collected after pregnancy. Receptor source: a female donor with multiple sclerosis, enrolled in a pregnancy study.

This clone was seen only once. The genes are TRBV9 and TRBJ2-3; tentative D call: TRBD1 (5 bases). Germline V gene sequence: CDR1 SGDLS, CDR2 YYNGEE. This CDR3 has 14 amino acids. Deletions cut 2 bases from V and 4 bases from J, with 11 bases between. This CDR3 is CASSVDVGADTQYF. The DNA of the CDR3 is TGTGCCAGCAGCGTTGATGTAGGGGCAGATACGCAGTATTTT.

The rearrangement uses TRBV6-5 and TRBJ1-2; perhaps TRBD1 as D (6 bases). V was trimmed by 6 bases and J by 3 bases, leaving 11 bases between them. The CDR3 is 13 amino acids. CDR1 is MNHEY, CDR2 SVGAGI, per germline. The CDR3 DNA reads as TGTGCCAGCAGCCGGACAGTTTACTATGGCTACACCTTC. It encodes CASSRTVYYGYTF.

The count of this clone is one. V is TRBV6-1 and J is TRBJ1-3, with 9 bases that match TRBD1. CDR3 length: 14 amino acids. V was clipped by 10 bases and J by 4 bases; unmatched bases: 8. Germline V gene lookup returns CDR1 MNHNS and CDR2 SASEGT. The CDR3 protein is CATDSGTGGNTIYF. CDR3 in DNA: TGTGCCACTGATTCCGGGACAGGGGGAAACACCATATATTTT.

The chain uses TRBV6-5 and TRBJ1-2; D unresolved. CDR1 is MNHEY, CDR2 SVGAGI, per germline. The V and J ends lost 5 bases and 4 bases respectively, with 11 bases between them. The CDR3 contains 13 residues. The CDR3 DNA sequence: TGTGCCAGCAGTCCCCGGGGAAGCTATGGCTACACCTTC. It encodes CASSPRGSYGYTF.

The chain uses TRBV7-3 and TRBJ1-1; D is unresolved. Germline CDR1 is SGHTA and CDR2 is FQGTGA. Trimming removed 5 bases from V and 1 base from J, with 14 bases in between. This CDR3 has 15 amino acids. The CDR3 DNA reads TGTGCCAGCAGCCAAGACGGGTTGGAGAACACTGAAGCTTTCTTT. Its translation: CASSQDGLENTEAFF.

V and J are TRBV29-1 and TRBJ2-7; weak D call: TRBD2 (6 bases). CDR1 is SQVTM, CDR2 ANQGSEA, per germline. Trimming pared 4 bases from V and 0 bases from J, leaving 13 bases between. The length of the CDR3 is 14 residues. This chain's CDR3 is CSVVPRDFSYEQYF. In nucleotides, the CDR3 is TGCAGCGTTGTACCCAGGGACTTCTCCTACGAGCAGTACTTC.

The CDR3 sequence: CAWSVNPATSVAYEQYF. The DNA of the CDR3 is TGTGCCTGGAGTGTAAACCCCGCGACTAGCGTAGCTTACGAGCAGTACTTC. The rearrangement joins TRBV30 to TRBJ2-7, with 8 bases fitting TRBD2. Per germline, CDR1 GTSNPN and CDR2 SVGIG (reference sequence). Germline trimming cut 0 bases from V and 4 bases from J; bases unmatched to any gene: 14. The CDR3 runs to 17 residues.

This rearrangement joins TRBV18 to TRBJ1-2; 7 positions match TRBD1. The germline V gene has CDR1 KGHSH and CDR2 LQKENI. The CDR3 is made up of 14 amino acids. After removal of 2 bases from V and 4 bases from J, the junction contained 4 bases not matched to a gene. CDR3 residues: CASSPGQASYGYTF. CDR3 nucleotides: TGTGCCAGCTCACCAGGACAGGCGAGCTATGGCTACACCTTC.

The gene calls are TRBV27 and TRBJ2-2; TRBD2 might be the D (7 bases). Germline V gene data show CDR1 as MNHEY and CDR2 as SMNVEV (reference sequence). V lost 2 bases to trimming and J lost 7 bases, with 17 bases between them. The CDR3 sequence is 16 residues long. CDR3 loop: CASSLGRGSRSGELFF. For the CDR3, the DNA is TGTGCCAGCAGTTTAGGGAGGGGGTCTCGGAGCGGGGAGCTGTTTTTT.

CDR3: CASSSRGGESKVPNEKLFF. The CDR3 DNA reads as TGTGCCAGCAGCTCGAGGGGGGGCGAAAGTAAGGTCCCGAATGAAAAACTGTTTTTT. This sequence joins TRBV13 and TRBJ1-4, with a tentative D call TRBD1 (6 bases). Germline CDR1 reads PRHDT; CDR2 reads FYEKMQ (reference sequence). V was shortened by 4 bases and J by 5 bases, with 26 bases between the two germline ends. This CDR3 has 19 residues.

The V and J genes are TRBV5-4 and TRBJ2-5; TRBD1 is a possible D gene (6 bases). CDR3 length: 14 residues. CDR1 is SGHNT, CDR2 YYREEE, per germline (reference sequence). V was cut by 3 bases and J by 2 bases, with 11 bases left in between. CDR3 DNA sequence: TGTGCCAGCAGCTCCGGACAGCTACAAGAGACCCAGTACTTC. This codes for CASSSGQLQETQYF.

The CDR3 region has the DNA TGCGCCAGCAGCTCCACAGGCGGACAGGGGGACGGCTACACCTTC. Translating gives CASSSTGGQGDGYTF. The chain carries TRBV5-1 and TRBJ1-2; 10 nucleotides match TRBD1. CDR1 and CDR2 from the germline V gene are SGHRS and YFSETQ. The CDR3 totals 15 residues. The junction had 10 bases not matched to a gene; V was cut back by 3 bases and J by 8 bases.

The chain has TRBV18 and TRBJ1-2; TRBD1 is a possible D gene (6 bases). This CDR3 spans 16 amino acids. V gave up 1 base and J gave up 3 bases, with 15 bases separating them. Germline CDR1 reads KGHSH; CDR2 reads LQKENI. This CDR3 reads CASSPRAGDRDYGYTF. As DNA, the CDR3 is TGTGCCAGCTCACCACGCGCAGGGGATAGGGACTATGGCTACACCTTC.

J is TRBJ1-1 and V is TRBV7-6; D remains unclear. Between the trimmed V and J ends, which lost 2 bases and 5 bases, there was a span of 6 bases. Germline assignment: CDR1 SGHVS and CDR2 FNYEAQ. CDR3 length: 12 amino acids. The CDR3 reads CASSLTGTEAFF. CDR3 bases: TGTGCCAGCAGCTTAACCGGGACTGAAGCTTTCTTT.

The chain uses TRBV5-1 and TRBJ2-1; 14 positions match TRBD2. The CDR3 length is 19 residues. V was clipped by 0 bases and J by 1 base; unmatched bases: 6. Germline assignment: CDR1 SGHRS and CDR2 YFSETQ. The DNA for the CDR3 is TGCGCCAGCAGCTTGGCGGGACTAGCGGGAGACCCGTCCTACAATGAGCAGTTCTTC. It translates to CASSLAGLAGDPSYNEQFF.

The chain joins TRBV6-6 to TRBJ1-2; no clear D. The CDR3 runs to 14 residues. The V and J ends lost 6 bases and 4 bases respectively, with 15 bases between them. Looked up from germline, CDR1 is MNHNY and CDR2 is SVGAGI (reference sequence). CDR3 sequence: CASRPTTDFYGYTF. The CDR3 bases are TGTGCCAGCAGACCCACCACTGACTTCTATGGCTACACCTTC.

J is TRBJ2-3 and V is TRBV29-1; TRBD1 agrees at 7 bases. Trimming cost V 6 bases and J 2 bases; bases outside gene matches: 11. The CDR3 has 15 residues. In germline, CDR1 is SQVTM, CDR2 ANQGSEA. This chain's CDR3 is CSVLRAGGNTDTQYF. The CDR3 bases are TGCAGCGTCCTCCGGGCAGGGGGAAACACAGATACGCAGTATTTT.

This clone was seen just once. The chain is built from TRBV6-1 and TRBJ1-2, with D maybe TRBD1 (6 bases). Per germline, CDR1 MNHNS and CDR2 SASEGT. This CDR3 comprises 13 residues. Trimming took 4 bases from V and 7 from J, leaving 13 bases between them. CDR3 protein: CASSVEQGSGYTF. The CDR3 DNA reads TGTGCCAGCAGTGTGGAACAGGGTAGTGGCTACACCTTC.

The chain combines TRBV10-3 with TRBJ1-4; 7 bases match TRBD1. J lost 2 bases, V lost 0 bases, and 0 bases had no gene match. The CDR3 contains 15 residues. Germline V gives CDR1 ENHRY, CDR2 SYGVKD. This chain's CDR3 is CAISESGGTNEKLFF. The DNA of the CDR3 is TGTGCCATCAGTGAGTCAGGGGGCACTAATGAAAAACTGTTTTTT.

The chain has TRBV14 and TRBJ1-4, with D perhaps matching TRBD1 (6 bases). The CDR3 has 15 amino acids. Trimming removed 2 bases at V and 4 bases at J, with 11 bases between. Germline assignment: CDR1 SGHDN and CDR2 FVKESK. CDR3 amino acids: CASSQLQGRNEKLFF. The CDR3 DNA sequence: TGTGCCAGCAGCCAATTACAGGGTCGTAATGAAAAACTGTTTTTT.

The V gene is TRBV9, the J gene TRBJ2-3, with D possibly matching TRBD2 (6 bases). The length of the CDR3 is 17 residues. Germline assignment: CDR1 SGDLS and CDR2 YYNGEE. V lost 3 bases, J lost 4 bases, and 21 bases lay in between. The CDR3 reads CASSALPLLGGADTQYF. CDR3 bases: TGTGCCAGCAGCGCGCTCCCTCTCCTGGGGGGAGCAGATACGCAGTATTTT.

This chain joins TRBV4-1 and TRBJ1-4; D is unclear. The CDR3 is 14 amino acids. Germline CDR1 and CDR2: MGHRA and YSYEKL. Trimming took 0 bases from V and 11 from J, leaving 13 bases between them. The chain's CDR3 is CASSQDNGNGKLFF. The CDR3 coding sequence is TGCGCCAGCAGCCAAGATAATGGTAACGGGAAACTGTTTTTT.

This rearrangement joins TRBV15 to TRBJ2-1; TRBD2 agrees at 10 bases. Per germline, CDR1 LNHNV and CDR2 YYDKDF (reference sequence). This CDR3 is built from 16 residues. V lost 0 bases to trimming and J lost 8 bases; unmatched junction nucleotides: 7. Here the CDR3 reads CATSRDSASGSYEQFF. CDR3 sequence (DNA): TGTGCCACCAGCAGAGATTCGGCTAGCGGGAGTTATGAGCAGTTCTTC.

The J gene is TRBJ2-7, the V gene TRBV5-5, with 9 bases aligning to TRBD1. J gave up 0 bases and V 4 bases, and 5 bases lay outside the gene matches. Germline lookup yields CDR1 SGHKS and CDR2 YYEKEE (reference sequence). The CDR3 runs 15 residues. CDR3 sequence reads: CASSSGDRVSYEQYF. In DNA, the CDR3 is TGTGCCAGCAGCAGCGGGGACAGGGTCTCCTACGAGCAGTACTTC.

The chain uses TRBV4-1 and TRBJ1-2; 8 positions agree with TRBD1. The germline V gene encodes CDR1 MGHRA and CDR2 YSYEKL. With 3 bases clipped from V and 5 bases from J, the junction kept 8 bases outside the gene matches. The length of the CDR3 is 15 residues. The CDR3 nucleotides read TGCGCCAGCAGCCACCCTGGACAGGGACGATATGGCTACACCTTC. As protein: CASSHPGQGRYGYTF.

The chain is built from TRBV25-1 and TRBJ1-4; weak D call: TRBD1 (6 bases). Germline CDR1 reads MGHDK; CDR2 reads SYGVNS. The CDR3 length is 16 residues. V was clipped by 0 bases and J by 8 bases, with 16 bases between them. The CDR3 region is CASSEYATGLGEKLFF. CDR3 DNA: TGTGCCAGCAGTGAATACGCGACAGGACTAGGAGAAAAACTGTTTTTT.